This TCR beta chain comes out of a study of T cell responses to AZD1222 COVID-19 vaccine. V was clipped by 0 bases and J by 1 base, with 15 bases between them. This CDR3 contains 17 residues. Germline CDR1 and CDR2: MGHRA and YSYEKL. Profiled with immunoSEQ multiplex PCR; TCRdb holds only in-frame clones, not every one. The data hold under 150,000 clones, with about 93% observed a single time. The V gene is TRBV4-1, the J gene TRBJ1-1, with no clear D. Sample: peripheral blood, taken on day 0 of AZD1222 vaccination. The TCR was taken from an adult in good health. CDR3 in amino acids: CASSQDFPQDPNTEAFF. Written as DNA, the CDR3 is TGCGCCAGCAGCCAAGATTTCCCCCAGGACCCGAACACTGAAGCTTTCTTT.